A selection of T cell receptor beta chains follows, all from one sample in a study of T cell repertoires in cytomegalovirus infection. Their antigens are not known. MiXCR, applied by TCRdb to the reads, yields one record per CDR3 protein. The repertoire holds approximately 910,000 distinct CDR3 sequences, with approximately 31% as singletons. Here the sequenced sample was cultured CD8+ T cells from PBMCs, taken from culture after CMV antigen stimulation. The receptors originated from a human donor in good health (CMV status not recorded). Some clones in this sample may be carry-over from other donors' samples. Both conserved end residues are part of each CDR3. D genes are given only for firm matches. A row's size may be missing; if present it is once, few, many or a size class.

j_gene,d_gene,abundance,v_gene,CDR3nt,CDR3aa
TRBJ2-1,.,many,TRBV12-3/TRBV12-4,TGTGCCAGCAGCTCTCCGGGACCCCGATCGCGGAATGAGCAGTTCTTC,CASSSPGPRSRNEQFF
TRBJ2-1,TRBD1,few,TRBV12-3/TRBV12-4,TGTGCCAGCAGTTTTTTGAACCTCGGGACAGTTGTAAACAATGAGCAGTTCTTC,CASSFLNLGTVVNNEQFF
TRBJ2-5,.,few,TRBV7-2,TGTGCCAGCAGCCGGACCTCGAAAGAGACCCAGTACTTC,CASSRTSKETQYF
TRBJ1-2,.,many,TRBV11-2,TGTGCCAGCAGCTTGAGGTCCAGTTCTAACTATGGCTACACCTTC,CASSLRSSSNYGYTF
TRBJ2-1,.,.,TRBV7-9,TGTGCCAGCAGCTCCACTAGTGGACTGACCCCCGACAATGAGCAGTTCTTC,CASSSTSGLTPDNEQFF
TRBJ1-1,.,once,TRBV7-2,TGTGCCAGCACCCCGTTTCGATCCAGCCTAATGAACACTGAAGCTTTCTTT,CASTPFRSSLMNTEAFF
TRBJ2-1,.,few,TRBV7-8,TGTGCCAGCAGCATACCCAACGGGCCCTACAATGAGCAGTTCTTC,CASSIPNGPYNEQFF
TRBJ1-4,.,.,TRBV20-1,TGCAGTGCCAACGGACAGAGCGATAATGAAAAACTGTTTTTT,CSANGQSDNEKLFF
TRBJ1-1,.,.,TRBV3-1,TGTGCCAGCAGCCAAGGTCTGGACAGATCGAACACTGAAGCTTTCTTT,CASSQGLDRSNTEAFF
TRBJ2-5,TRBD1,once,TRBV6-2/TRBV6-3,TGTGCCAGCAGTCCCCGGGACAGGGCAAGCCAAGAGACCCAGTACTTC,CASSPRDRASQETQYF
TRBJ2-6,.,many,TRBV24-1,TGTGCCACCAGTGATCTCCCCCGGGCTGGGGCCAACGTCCTGACTTTC,CATSDLPRAGANVLTF
TRBJ2-3,TRBD2,few,TRBV7-9,TGTGCCAGCAGCTCTAATGGACCGGGACTAGCGGGGGGGCTTAGCACAGATACGCAGTATTTT,CASSSNGPGLAGGLSTDTQYF
TRBJ1-1,TRBD1,.,TRBV7-9,TGTGCCAGCAGCTTAGCCACAGGGGGCGAGGGAGCTTTCTTT,CASSLATGGEGAFF
TRBJ2-3,.,few,TRBV7-9,TGTGCCAGCAGCCCATCGGAGGGCTCCAGCACAGATACGCAGTATTTT,CASSPSEGSSTDTQYF
TRBJ2-1,.,.,TRBV7-3,TGTGCCAGCAGCACCGCGGGGGCGTCATACAATGAGCAGTTCTTC,CASSTAGASYNEQFF
TRBJ2-6,TRBD1,many,TRBV11-2,TGTGCCAGCAGCTTAGATTCCGACAGGGGGACTGGGGCCAACGTCCTGACTTTC,CASSLDSDRGTGANVLTF
TRBJ1-6,.,.,TRBV4-1,TGCGCCAGCAGCCACCGTGGCCATAATTCACCCCTCCACTTT,CASSHRGHNSPLHF
TRBJ2-7,TRBD1,many,TRBV27,TGTGCCAGCAGTTACGGGACAGGATACGAGCAGTACTTC,CASSYGTGYEQYF
TRBJ1-2,.,.,TRBV7-8,TGTGCCAGCAGCACAACCCCGGGGGGGACTAACTATGGCTACACCTTC,CASSTTPGGTNYGYTF
TRBJ1-2,.,.,TRBV29-1,TGCAGCGTTGTCGGCGGAATAAACTATGGCTACACCTTC,CSVVGGINYGYTF
TRBJ2-3,.,many,TRBV6-2/TRBV6-3,TGTGCCAGCAGCGATCTGGAGGACTTACTAGATACGCAGTATTTT,CASSDLEDLLDTQYF
TRBJ2-7,.,.,TRBV6-2/TRBV6-3,TGTGCCAGCACTACTTCTCTAGAGCAGTACTTC,CASTTSLEQYF
TRBJ1-2,.,few,TRBV6-2/TRBV6-3,TGTGCCAGCAAAAGGGAGGGGGTTGTCTATGGCTACACCTTC,CASKREGVVYGYTF
TRBJ2-2,TRBD1,.,TRBV28,TGTGCCAGCAGGGACCGGGACAGAGACACCGGGGAGCTGTTTTTT,CASRDRDRDTGELFF
TRBJ1-2,TRBD1,.,TRBV6-6,TGTGCCAGCAGTGACCTCCGGGACAGGGCCTCCTATGGCTACACCTTC,CASSDLRDRASYGYTF
TRBJ1-5,TRBD1,.,TRBV6-1,TGTGCCAGCAGTGACGGGACAGCCATAGAGCCCGATCAGCCCCAGCATTTT,CASSDGTAIEPDQPQHF
TRBJ1-2,.,.,TRBV29-1,TGCAGCGTTGAAGATGAGGAGAGCCCCACCTTC,CSVEDEESPTF
TRBJ1-6,TRBD1,few,TRBV11-2,TGTGCCAGCAGCTTAGATAGTTTAGGGGGCTTCACCTATAATTCACCCCTCCACTTT,CASSLDSLGGFTYNSPLHF
TRBJ2-7,.,few,TRBV4-2,TGTGCCAGCAGCCAAGATGCCTTCTACGAGCAGTACTTC,CASSQDAFYEQYF
TRBJ1-1,.,many,TRBV7-2,TGTGCCAGCAGCTTACCCGGAGGGGGTTTTGAAGCTTTCTTT,CASSLPGGGFEAFF
TRBJ1-1,.,.,TRBV27,TGTGCCAGCAGTTTAACAGACATAACTGAAGCTTTCTTT,CASSLTDITEAFF
TRBJ1-2,TRBD1,few,TRBV4-3,TGCGCCAGCAGCCTCGGGACAGCCTCTCGGTATGGCTACACCTTC,CASSLGTASRYGYTF
TRBJ1-5,.,few,TRBV4-2,TGTGCCAGCAGCCAGGCAGGGGATCAGCCCCAGCATTTT,CASSQAGDQPQHF
TRBJ1-1,.,.,TRBV3-1,TGTGCCAGCAGCCAAGATGGGGCCGGAGAGGGGGATGAAGCTTTCTTT,CASSQDGAGEGDEAFF
TRBJ1-2,TRBD1,.,TRBV7-6,TGTGCCAGCAGCTCCAATACAGGGGCCTACTATGGCTACACCTTC,CASSSNTGAYYGYTF
TRBJ1-2,.,few,TRBV28,TGTGCCAGCAGTTCTCCACAGGGATCCAACTATGGCTACACCTTC,CASSSPQGSNYGYTF
TRBJ2-2,.,many,TRBV7-2,TGTGCCAGCAGCTTAGACGGGACACTCGACGGGGAGCTGTTTTTT,CASSLDGTLDGELFF